This T cell receptor (beta chain) originates from a study of T cell responses to AZD1222 COVID-19 vaccine. The CDR3 has 14 residues. Trimming cost V 1 base and J 2 bases, with 9 bases left between them. The germline V gene has CDR1 GTSNPN and CDR2 SVGIG (reference sequence). The study's findings and limits: Two AZD1222 administrations were followed by greater Spike-specific TCR breadth and depth. Only a handful of AZD1222 recipients tested seropositive at baseline. Without day 14 samples, only post-peak T cell repertoires were studied. Clonal diversity was possibly underestimated, and the donors were mostly white British, with more females.

About this clone itself: What it recognizes is unknown.

Assay: immunoSEQ multiplex PCR; the TCRdb copy retains only in-frame clones and omits some. Found here are about 180,000 clones, nearly 95% of them singletons; the top ten hold more than 1.5%. The origin of this receptor is an adult who received the AZD1222 COVID-19 vaccine. V gene TRBV30 combines with J gene TRBJ1-5; D not certain. The source was peripheral blood, collected 28 days after the second AZD1222 dose. CDR3 protein: CAWSGGEGNQPQHF. The CDR3 DNA reads TGTGCCTGGAGTGGGGGAGAGGGCAATCAGCCCCAGCATTTT.